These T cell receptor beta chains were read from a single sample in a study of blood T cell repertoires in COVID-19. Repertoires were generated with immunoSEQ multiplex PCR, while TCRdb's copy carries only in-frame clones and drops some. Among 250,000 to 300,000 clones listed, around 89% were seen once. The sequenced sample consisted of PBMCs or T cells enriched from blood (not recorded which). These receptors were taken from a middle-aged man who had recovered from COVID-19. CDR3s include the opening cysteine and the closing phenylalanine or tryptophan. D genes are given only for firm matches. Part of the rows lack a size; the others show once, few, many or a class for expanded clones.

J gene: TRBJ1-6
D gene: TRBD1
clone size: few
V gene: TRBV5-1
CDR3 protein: CASSVTAGQGPSPLHF
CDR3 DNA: TGCGCCAGCAGCGTGACCGCGGGACAGGGGCCTTCACCCCTCCACTTT

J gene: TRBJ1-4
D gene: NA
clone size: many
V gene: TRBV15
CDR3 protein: CATSLGQGGEKLFF
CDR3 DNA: TGTGCCACCAGCCTGGGGCAGGGTGGAGAAAAACTGTTTTTT

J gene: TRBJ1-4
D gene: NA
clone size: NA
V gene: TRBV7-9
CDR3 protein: CASSLDAQKLFF
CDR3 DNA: TGTGCCAGCAGCTTAGATGCGCAAAAACTGTTTTTT

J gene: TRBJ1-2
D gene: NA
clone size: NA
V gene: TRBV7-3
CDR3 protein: CASSAPPTENYGYTF
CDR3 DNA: TGTGCCAGCAGCGCTCCGCCGACAGAAAACTATGGCTACACCTTC

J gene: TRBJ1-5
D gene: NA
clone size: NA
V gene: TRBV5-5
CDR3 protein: CASSLWGDQPQHF
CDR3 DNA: TGTGCCAGCAGCTTGTGGGGGGATCAGCCCCAGCATTTT

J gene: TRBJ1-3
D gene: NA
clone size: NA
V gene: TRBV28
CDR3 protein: CTSSLMSRSGNTIYF
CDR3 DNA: TGTACCAGCAGTTTGATGAGTCGCTCTGGAAACACCATATATTTT

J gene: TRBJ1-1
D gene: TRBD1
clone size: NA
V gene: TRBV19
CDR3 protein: CASSTSQGAPEAFF
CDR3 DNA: TGTGCCAGTAGTACGAGCCAGGGGGCGCCTGAAGCTTTCTTT

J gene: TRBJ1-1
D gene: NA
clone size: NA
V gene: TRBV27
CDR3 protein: CASSPQGNTEAFF
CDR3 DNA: TGTGCCAGCAGTCCACAGGGGAACACTGAAGCTTTCTTT

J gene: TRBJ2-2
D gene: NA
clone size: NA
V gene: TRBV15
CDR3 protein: CATSREQNRAGGELFF
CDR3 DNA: TGTGCCACCAGCAGAGAGCAGAACAGGGCCGGCGGGGAGCTGTTTTTT

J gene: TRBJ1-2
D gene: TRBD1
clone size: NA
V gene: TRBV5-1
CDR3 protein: CASSFSGTAGDGYTF
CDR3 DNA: TGCGCCAGCAGCTTTTCAGGGACAGCTGGGGATGGCTACACCTTC

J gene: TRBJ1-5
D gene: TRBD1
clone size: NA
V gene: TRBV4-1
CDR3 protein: CASSPGQGINQPQHF
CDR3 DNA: TGCGCCAGCAGCCCCGGACAGGGCATAAATCAGCCCCAGCATTTT

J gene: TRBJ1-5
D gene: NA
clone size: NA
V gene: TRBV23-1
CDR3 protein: CASSQTHPGRSNQPQHF
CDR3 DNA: TGCGCCAGCAGTCAAACGCATCCTGGGCGTAGCAATCAGCCCCAGCATTTT

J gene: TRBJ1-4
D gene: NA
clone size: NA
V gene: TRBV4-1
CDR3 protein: CASSQVQGSLNEKLFF
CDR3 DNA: TGCGCCAGCAGCCAGGTCCAGGGCTCCCTCAATGAAAAACTGTTTTTT

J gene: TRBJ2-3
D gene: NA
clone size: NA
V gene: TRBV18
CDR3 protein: CASSQTTHSYDTQYF
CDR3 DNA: TGTGCCAGCTCACAAACGACACATTCTTACGATACGCAGTATTTT

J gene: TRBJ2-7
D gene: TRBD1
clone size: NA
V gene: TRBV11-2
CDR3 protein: CASSATGGAEHEQYF
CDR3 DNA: TGTGCCAGCAGCGCGACAGGGGGCGCAGAACACGAGCAGTACTTC

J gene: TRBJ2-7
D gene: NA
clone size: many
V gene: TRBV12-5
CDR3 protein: CASGLEATYEQYF
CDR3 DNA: TGTGCTAGTGGTTTGGAAGCTACCTACGAGCAGTACTTC

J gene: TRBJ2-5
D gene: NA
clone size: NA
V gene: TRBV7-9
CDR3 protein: CASSLGTPSGQETQYF
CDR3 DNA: TGTGCCAGCAGCTTAGGTACCCCGAGTGGTCAAGAGACCCAGTACTTC

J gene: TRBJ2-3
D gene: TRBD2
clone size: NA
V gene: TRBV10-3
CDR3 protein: CAIRGTSGGTDTQYF
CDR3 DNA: TGTGCCATCAGGGGGACTAGCGGGGGCACAGATACGCAGTATTTT

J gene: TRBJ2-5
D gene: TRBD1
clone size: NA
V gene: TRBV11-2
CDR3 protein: CASSLAAGTGSKTQYF
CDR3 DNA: TGTGCCAGCAGCTTAGCCGCAGGGACAGGGTCCAAGACCCAGTACTTC

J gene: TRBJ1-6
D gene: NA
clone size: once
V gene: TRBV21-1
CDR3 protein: CASSSRGTNSPLHF
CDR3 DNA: TGTGCCAGCAGCAGCAGGGGAACTAATTCACCCCTCCACTTT

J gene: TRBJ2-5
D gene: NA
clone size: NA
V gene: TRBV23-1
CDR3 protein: CASSPVKKQETQYF
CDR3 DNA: TGCGCCAGCAGTCCGGTCAAAAAACAAGAGACCCAGTACTTC

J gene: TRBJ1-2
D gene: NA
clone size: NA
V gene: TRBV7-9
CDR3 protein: CASSLAVSQANYGYTF
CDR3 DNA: TGTGCCAGCAGCTTAGCGGTTAGCCAAGCTAACTATGGCTACACCTTC

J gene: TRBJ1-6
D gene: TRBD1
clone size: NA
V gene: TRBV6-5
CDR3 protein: CASRGQGYNSPLHF
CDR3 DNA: TGTGCCAGCAGGGGACAGGGTTATAATTCACCCCTCCACTTT

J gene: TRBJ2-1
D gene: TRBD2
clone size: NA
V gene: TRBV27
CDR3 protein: CASSFQTSGYNEQFF
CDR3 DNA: TGTGCCAGCAGTTTCCAGACTAGCGGCTACAATGAGCAGTTCTTC

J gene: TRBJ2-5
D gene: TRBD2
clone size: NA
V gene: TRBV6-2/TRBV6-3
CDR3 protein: CASSMATSFTETQYF
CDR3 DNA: TGTGCCAGCAGTATGGCGACTAGCTTCACAGAGACCCAGTACTTC

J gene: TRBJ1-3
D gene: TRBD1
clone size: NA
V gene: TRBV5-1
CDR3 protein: CASRQGTGDGNTIYF
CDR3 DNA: TGCGCCAGCAGGCAAGGGACAGGGGACGGAAACACCATATATTTT

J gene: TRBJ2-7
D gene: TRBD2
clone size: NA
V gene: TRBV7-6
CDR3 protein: CASSFGAGGYEQYF
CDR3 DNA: TGTGCCAGCAGCTTCGGCGCGGGAGGATACGAGCAGTACTTC

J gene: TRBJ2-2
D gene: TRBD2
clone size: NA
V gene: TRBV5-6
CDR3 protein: CASSFPALAVPNTGELFF
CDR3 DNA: TGTGCCAGCAGCTTCCCCGCGCTAGCGGTTCCGAACACCGGGGAGCTGTTTTTT

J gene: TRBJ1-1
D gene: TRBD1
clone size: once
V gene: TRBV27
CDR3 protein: CASSPREQGAWGRTEAFF
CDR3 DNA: TGTGCCAGCAGTCCGAGGGAGCAGGGGGCGTGGGGGCGGACTGAAGCTTTCTTT

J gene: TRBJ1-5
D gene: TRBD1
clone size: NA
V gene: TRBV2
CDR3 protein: CASSSNRGSNQPQHF
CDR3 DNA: TGTGCCAGCAGTTCGAACAGGGGTAGCAATCAGCCCCAGCATTTT

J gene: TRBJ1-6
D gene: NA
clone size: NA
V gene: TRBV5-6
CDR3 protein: CASSLGAVNSPLHF
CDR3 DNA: TGTGCCAGCAGCTTGGGTGCGGTTAATTCACCCCTCCACTTT

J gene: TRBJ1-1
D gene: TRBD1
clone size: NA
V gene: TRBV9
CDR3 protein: CASSYRDRAEAFF
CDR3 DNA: TGTGCCAGCAGCTACCGGGACAGAGCAGAAGCTTTCTTT

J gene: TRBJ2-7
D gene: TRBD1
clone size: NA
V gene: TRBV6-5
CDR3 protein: CASSPRTGDTYEQYF
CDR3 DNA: TGTGCCAGCAGTCCCCGGACAGGGGACACCTACGAGCAGTACTTC

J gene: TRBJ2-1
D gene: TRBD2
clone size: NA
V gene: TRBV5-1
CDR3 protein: CASSITSGRYNEQFF
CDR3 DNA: TGCGCCAGCAGCATAACTAGCGGGAGATACAATGAGCAGTTCTTC

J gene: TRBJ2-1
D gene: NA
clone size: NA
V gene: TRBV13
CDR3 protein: CASSSTPRYNEQFF
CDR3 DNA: TGTGCCAGCAGCTCTACCCCTCGCTACAATGAGCAGTTCTTC

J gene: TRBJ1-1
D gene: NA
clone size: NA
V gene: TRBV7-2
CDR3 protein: CASSLDPGQGTEAFF
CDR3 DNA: TGTGCCAGCAGCTTAGATCCAGGGCAAGGGACTGAAGCTTTCTTT

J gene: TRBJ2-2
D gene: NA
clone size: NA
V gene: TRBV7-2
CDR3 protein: CASSPQGVSAGELFF
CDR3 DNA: TGTGCCAGCAGCCCGCAAGGGGTGTCGGCCGGGGAGCTGTTTTTT

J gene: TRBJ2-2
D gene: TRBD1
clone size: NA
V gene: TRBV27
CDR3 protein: CASSLQTGVTGELFF
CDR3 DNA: TGTGCCAGCAGTTTGCAGACAGGGGTGACCGGGGAGCTGTTTTTT

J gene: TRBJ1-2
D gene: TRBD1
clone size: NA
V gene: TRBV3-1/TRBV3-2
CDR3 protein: CASSQDLVRGHGYTF
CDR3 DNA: TGTGCCAGCAGCCAAGATCTTGTCAGGGGGCATGGCTACACCTTC

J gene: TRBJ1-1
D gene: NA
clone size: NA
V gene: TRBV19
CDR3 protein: CASSSRQRNTEAFF
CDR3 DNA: TGTGCCAGTAGTTCCCGACAGAGAAACACTGAAGCTTTCTTT

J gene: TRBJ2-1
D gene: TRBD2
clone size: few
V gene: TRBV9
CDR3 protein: CASSAGLADNEQFF
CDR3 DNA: TGTGCCAGCAGCGCGGGACTAGCGGACAATGAGCAGTTCTTC

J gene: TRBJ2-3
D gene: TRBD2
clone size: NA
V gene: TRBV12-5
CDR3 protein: CASGSSLAEPHTDTQYF
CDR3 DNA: TGTGCTAGTGGTTCGTCTCTAGCGGAACCTCACACAGATACGCAGTATTTT

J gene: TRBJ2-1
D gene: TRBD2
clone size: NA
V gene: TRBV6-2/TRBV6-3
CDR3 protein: CASSSAGGGAAYNEQFF
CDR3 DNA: TGTGCCAGCAGTTCCGCGGGGGGCGGGGCCGCCTACAATGAGCAGTTCTTC

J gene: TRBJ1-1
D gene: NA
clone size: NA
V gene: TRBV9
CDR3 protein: CASSPKGVNTEAFF
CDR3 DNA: TGTGCCAGCAGTCCTAAGGGGGTGAACACTGAAGCTTTCTTT

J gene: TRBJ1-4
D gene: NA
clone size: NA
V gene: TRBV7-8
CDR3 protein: CASSSLVVATNEKLFF
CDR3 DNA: TGTGCCAGCAGCTCCCTAGTAGTTGCAACTAATGAAAAACTGTTTTTT

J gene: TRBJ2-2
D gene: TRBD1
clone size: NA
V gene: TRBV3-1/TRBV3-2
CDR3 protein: CASTPMGTGGTGELFF
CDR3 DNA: TGTGCCAGCACCCCGATGGGGACAGGGGGAACCGGGGAGCTGTTTTTT

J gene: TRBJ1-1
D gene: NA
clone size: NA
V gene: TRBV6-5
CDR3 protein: CASSWGHQNTEAFF
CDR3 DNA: TGTGCCAGCAGTTGGGGACATCAGAACACTGAAGCTTTCTTT

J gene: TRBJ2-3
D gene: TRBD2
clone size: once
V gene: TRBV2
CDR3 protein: CASSESGLAFSTDTQYF
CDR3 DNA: TGTGCCAGCAGTGAATCAGGACTAGCCTTTAGCACAGATACGCAGTATTTT

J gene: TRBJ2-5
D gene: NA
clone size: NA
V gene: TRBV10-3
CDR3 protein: CAISSAQGSRETQYF
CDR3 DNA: TGTGCCATCAGTTCAGCACAGGGCTCACGAGAGACCCAGTACTTC

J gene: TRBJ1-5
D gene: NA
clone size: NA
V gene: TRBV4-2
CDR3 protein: CASSQDLGQPQHF
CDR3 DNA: TGTGCCAGCAGCCAAGATCTCGGGCAGCCCCAGCATTTT

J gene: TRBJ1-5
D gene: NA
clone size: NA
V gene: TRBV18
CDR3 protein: CASSLSQGPNQPQHF
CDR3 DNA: TGTGCCAGCTCACTTTCGCAGGGGCCCAATCAGCCCCAGCATTTT

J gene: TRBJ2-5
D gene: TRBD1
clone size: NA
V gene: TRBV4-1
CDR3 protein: CASSQPLTQGQGQTQYF
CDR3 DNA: TGCGCCAGCAGCCAACCGCTGACTCAAGGACAGGGCCAGACCCAGTACTTC

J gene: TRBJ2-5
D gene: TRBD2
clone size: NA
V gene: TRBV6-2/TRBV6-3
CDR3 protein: CASSTHFLGTTQETQYF
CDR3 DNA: TGTGCCAGCAGTACCCATTTCCTAGGGACTACACAAGAGACCCAGTACTTC

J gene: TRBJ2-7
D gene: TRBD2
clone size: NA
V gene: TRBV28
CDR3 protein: CASSLPLSGRGYEQYF
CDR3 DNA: TGTGCCAGCAGTTTACCCCTAAGCGGGAGGGGCTACGAGCAGTACTTC

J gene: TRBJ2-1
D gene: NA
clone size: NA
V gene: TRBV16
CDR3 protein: CASSQSADRSSGYNEQFF
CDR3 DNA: TGTGCCAGCAGCCAATCGGCTGACAGGTCTAGCGGATACAATGAGCAGTTCTTC

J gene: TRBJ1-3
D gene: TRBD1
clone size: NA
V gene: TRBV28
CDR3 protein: CASSFTGAVTGVGNTIYF
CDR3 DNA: TGTGCCAGCAGTTTTACGGGGGCGGTTACAGGGGTTGGAAACACCATATATTTT

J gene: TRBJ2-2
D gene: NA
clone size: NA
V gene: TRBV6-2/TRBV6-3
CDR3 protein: CASSFSTGNTGELFF
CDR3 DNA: TGTGCCAGCAGTTTTTCGACAGGAAACACCGGGGAGCTGTTTTTT